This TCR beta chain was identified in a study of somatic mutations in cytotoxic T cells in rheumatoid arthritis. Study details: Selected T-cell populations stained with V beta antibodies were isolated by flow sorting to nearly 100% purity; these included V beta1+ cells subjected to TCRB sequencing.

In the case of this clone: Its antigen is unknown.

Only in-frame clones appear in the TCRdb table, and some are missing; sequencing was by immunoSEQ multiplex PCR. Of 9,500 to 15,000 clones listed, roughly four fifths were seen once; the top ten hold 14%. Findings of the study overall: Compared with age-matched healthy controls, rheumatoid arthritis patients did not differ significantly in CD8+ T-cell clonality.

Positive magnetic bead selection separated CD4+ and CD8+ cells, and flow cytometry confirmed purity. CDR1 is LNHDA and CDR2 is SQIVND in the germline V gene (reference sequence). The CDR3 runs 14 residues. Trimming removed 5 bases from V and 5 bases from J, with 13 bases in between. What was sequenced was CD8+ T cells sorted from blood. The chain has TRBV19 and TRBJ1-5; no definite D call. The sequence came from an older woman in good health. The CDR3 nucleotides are TGTGCCAGTAGTCGAGCGGGTTGGGATCAGCCCCAGCATTTT. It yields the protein CASSRAGWDQPQHF.